The clone carrying this T cell receptor (beta chain) was counted between two and nine times. Its specificity is not known. Template material for amplifying TCR beta CDR3 regions consisted of RNA transcripts. Primed by the HTBI set, a first-round RT-PCR was run on the TCR CDR3. A single record per CDR3 protein comes from TCRdb applying MiXCR to the multiplex PCR reads. The sample holds approximately 710,000 distinct CDR3 sequences, 15% to 20% seen once. No ophthalmopathy progression within 18 months constituted stable Graves' hyperthyroidism. The source of the sample is a study of T cells in Graves' hyperthyroidism and ophthalmopathy. Study-wide context: Peripheral blood specimens were obtained at initial diagnosis, prior to any treatment. Findings of the study overall: Most thyroid clonotypes expanded above 0.001 appeared in blood too.

This clonotype originated in a man aged 45 to 65 with Graves' hyperthyroidism. Sequenced material: blood.

The CDR3: CASSITSGIRYEQFF. For the CDR3, the DNA is TGTGCCAGTAGTATTACTAGCGGGATAAGATATGAGCAGTTCTTC. The genes are TRBV19 and TRBJ2-1, with TRBD2 identical over 10 bases. The CDR3 loop spans 15 amino acids. V lost 3 bases, J lost 8 bases, and 7 bases stayed unmatched. From germline, CDR1 is LNHDA and CDR2 SQIVND (reference sequence).